This paragraph reports one TCR beta chain. The antigen is unknown. The sample originates from a study of cytomegalovirus exposure and HLA in healthy donors. The CDR3 is 14 residues long. Germline V gene sequence: CDR1 MNHNS, CDR2 SASEGT. V dropped 7 bases and J dropped 10; count of bases not matched to a gene: 14. Study conclusions and caveats: Cytomegalovirus-associated TCR beta chains were listed, numbering approximately 150.

The donors were members of the validation cohort, which comprised around 110 subjects and was separate from the first cohort of about 700 subjects. Data came from immunoSEQ multiplex PCR; TCRdb stores just in-frame clones and leaves some out. The sample yields 300,000 to 400,000 clones, over 75% seen once. The rearrangement joins TRBV6-1 to TRBJ1-1, with TRBD1 matching over 8 bases. The TCR originated in a man between 25 and 39 years old in good health and CMV-seronegative. What was sequenced was PBMCs. The CDR3, as DNA: TGTGCCAGCAATGCCGAGACAGGGGTATTTCGAGCTTTCTTT. Translating gives CASNAETGVFRAFF.